These 21 T cell receptor beta chains originate from one sample sequenced in a study of long-term antiretroviral therapy in people with HIV. Survey-level immunoSEQ v3.0 assays were run. Clones were sequenced by immunoSEQ multiplex PCR, and TCRdb holds only the in-frame ones, with some missing. The profile shows about 30,000 clones, more than 80% of them singletons. The material was unsorted PBMCs, obtained 0.3 years after starting antiretroviral therapy. The source is a man aged 35 to 55 with HIV.

This clone has just a few counts. The V and J genes are TRBV9 and TRBJ2-5; D remains ambiguous. This CDR3 is built from 13 residues. V dropped 4 bases and J dropped 1 base, with 8 bases sitting between them. Germline V CDR1 and CDR2: SGDLS, YYNGEE. This CDR3 is CASSPNTQETQYF. The CDR3 DNA is TGTGCCAGCAGCCCGAATACCCAAGAGACCCAGTACTTC.

V is TRBV7-2 and J is TRBJ1-5; no definite D call. The CDR3 is 13 residues long. Germline-derived CDR1 and CDR2 are SGHTA and FQGNSA. V was clipped by 0 bases and J by 6 bases, with 6 bases between them. The CDR3 loop is CASSLAPVQPQHF. The CDR3 DNA sequence: TGTGCCAGCAGCTTAGCGCCGGTTCAGCCCCAGCATTTT. The whole variable domain, filled in from reference TRBV7-2 and TRBJ1-5, reads GAGVSQSPSNKVTEKGKDVELRCDPISGHTALYWYRQSLGQGLEFLIYFQGNSAPDKSGLPSDRFSAERTGGSVSTLTIQRTQQEDSAVYLCASSLAPVQPQHFGDGTRLSIL.

This clone has a handful of counts. Written as DNA, the CDR3 is TGTGCCAGCAGCGGAGTATTCGGGGGGGCTTCCCCAGAGCAGTACTTC. Translating it yields CASSGVFGGASPEQYF. This chain uses TRBV11-2 with TRBJ2-7; TRBD2 matches 8 bases. The ends lost 5 bases at V and 7 bases at J; junction bases unmatched: 16. CDR3 length: 16 amino acids. Germline V gives CDR1 SGHAT, CDR2 FQNNGV.

The chain joins TRBV4-1 to TRBJ1-1; D call uncertain. From germline, CDR1 is MGHRA and CDR2 YSYEKL. V lost 0 bases to trimming and J lost 1 base, with 9 bases between them. The CDR3 has 15 residues. DNA of the CDR3: TGCGCCAGCAGCCAAGATGGCCAGGCGAACACTGAAGCTTTCTTT. Its protein is CASSQDGQANTEAFF.

This chain links TRBV7-6 with TRBJ1-5, with D hard to call. In germline, CDR1 is SGHVS, CDR2 FNYEAQ. The CDR3 contains 12 residues. V was trimmed by 3 bases and J by 6 bases, leaving 6 bases between them. CDR3 sequence (DNA): TGTGCCAGCAGCTTCGACGGTCAGCCCCAGCATTTT. Translating gives CASSFDGQPQHF.

The rearrangement uses TRBV10-3 and TRBJ2-1; 15 bases line up with TRBD2. Germline assignment: CDR1 ENHRY and CDR2 SYGVKD. Trimming at V came to 8 bases and at J to 0 bases, leaving 5 bases not matched to a gene. The CDR3 runs 17 residues. This CDR3 is CAIGTSGRTSSYNEQFF. CDR3 bases: TGTGCCATCGGGACTAGCGGGAGGACTAGCTCCTACAATGAGCAGTTCTTC.

This clone was detected only a few times. This chain joins TRBV6-6 and TRBJ1-2; no clear D. The CDR3 runs 13 residues. CDR1 and CDR2 from the germline V gene are MNHNY and SVGAGI (reference sequence). V dropped 2 bases and J dropped 6 bases, with 10 bases sitting between them. The CDR3: CASSYATVNGYTF. DNA of the CDR3: TGTGCCAGCAGTTACGCGACCGTGAATGGCTACACCTTC.

This chain uses TRBV28 with TRBJ2-3, with TRBD1 matching over 7 bases. V was pared by 10 bases and J by 4 bases, with 14 bases of the junction left unmatched. The CDR3 consists of 15 residues. Germline assignment: CDR1 MDHEN and CDR2 SYDVKM. The CDR3 protein is CATRRLAGGSDTQYF. CDR3 in DNA: TGTGCCACCCGAAGACTGGCAGGGGGATCAGATACGCAGTATTTT.

This clone was picked up one time. The genes are TRBV28 and TRBJ2-7; D might be TRBD1 or TRBD2, each matching 5 bases. Germline lookup yields CDR1 MDHEN and CDR2 SYDVKM. The CDR3 runs 15 residues. V gave up 4 bases and J gave up 2 bases, with 15 bases separating them. CDR3 in DNA: TGTGCCAGCAGTTCCAGGGAGATACTGACCTACGAGCAGTACTTC. Translating gives CASSSREILTYEQYF.

This clone was counted a single time. V is TRBV7-8 and J is TRBJ1-2; possibly TRBD1 for D (5 bases). Germline V gene data show CDR1 as SGHVS and CDR2 as FQNEAQ. Trimming pared 0 bases from V and 4 bases from J, leaving 12 bases between. CDR3 length: 15 amino acids. CDR3 in amino acids: CASSLAGGGGYGYTF. For the CDR3, the DNA is TGTGCCAGCAGCTTAGCGGGGGGAGGAGGCTATGGCTACACCTTC.

V and J are TRBV28 and TRBJ2-7; no reliable D call. V was clipped by 4 bases and J by 0 bases, with 13 bases between them. Germline loops: CDR1 MDHEN, CDR2 SYDVKM. This CDR3 is 15 amino acids long. Here the CDR3 DNA reads TGTGCCAGCAGTTACAGCGTTCTGAGCTCCTACGAGCAGTACTTC. Protein product: CASSYSVLSSYEQYF.

The rearrangement joins TRBV10-2 to TRBJ1-1; the D gene is possibly TRBD1 (5 bases). Germline V lookup: CDR1 WSHSY, CDR2 SAAADI. This CDR3 contains 14 residues. V lost 0 bases and J 4 bases, leaving 9 bases between the germline ends. The CDR3 loop reads CASSESVRGTEAFF. The CDR3 DNA follows: TGCGCCAGCAGTGAGTCCGTTAGGGGCACTGAAGCTTTCTTT.

J is TRBJ2-4 and V is TRBV7-9; D ambiguous. The CDR3 totals 13 residues. V lost 1 base and J 7 bases, leaving 8 bases between the germline ends. Germline CDR1 is SEHNR and CDR2 is FQNEAQ (reference sequence). The CDR3 loop is CASSLGGVNIQYF. CDR3 DNA sequence: TGTGCCAGCAGCTTAGGTGGAGTCAACATTCAGTACTTC.

The chain couples TRBV7-6 to TRBJ2-7; tentatively, D is TRBD2 (6 bases). In germline, CDR1 is SGHVS, CDR2 FNYEAQ. The germline V and J ends were trimmed by 1 base and 3 bases, with 13 bases remaining between them. The CDR3 is 15 residues long. This CDR3 is CASSLEASADYEQYF. The CDR3 DNA sequence: TGTGCCAGCAGCTTAGAGGCTAGCGCTGACTACGAGCAGTACTTC.

The chain couples TRBV7-9 to TRBJ2-7; TRBD2 matches 7 bases. The V and J ends lost 5 bases and 7 bases, in that order; junction bases with no gene match: 5. Germline values: CDR1 SEHNR, CDR2 FQNEAQ (reference sequence). There are 12 residues in the CDR3. CDR3 sequence reads: CASSPGGNEQYF. CDR3 DNA: TGTGCCAGCAGCCCCGGGGGGAATGAGCAGTACTTC.

This clone was seen just once. The V and J genes are TRBV7-6 and TRBJ1-1; D remains unclear. Germline V gives CDR1 SGHVS, CDR2 FNYEAQ. This CDR3 contains 13 residues. Deletions cut 4 bases from V and 5 bases from J, with 11 bases between. The CDR3 coding sequence is TGTGCCAGCAGCTCCCAGGCGGGGACTGAAGCTTTCTTT. Translation gives CASSSQAGTEAFF.

J is TRBJ1-2 and V is TRBV5-1; tentatively, D is TRBD1 (5 bases). The CDR3 extends over 14 amino acids. Germline assignment: CDR1 SGHRS and CDR2 YFSETQ. V dropped 1 base and J dropped 2 bases, with 9 bases sitting between them. CDR3 nucleotides: TGCGCCAGCAGCTTGACAGGACCGAACTATGGCTACACCTTC. Encoded protein: CASSLTGPNYGYTF.

The rearrangement joins TRBV28 to TRBJ2-2; tentatively, D is TRBD1 (6 bases). Trimming stripped 3 bases from V and 1 base from J, with 6 bases between. Germline V gives CDR1 MDHEN, CDR2 SYDVKM. There are 14 residues in the CDR3. CDR3 DNA sequence: TGTGCCAGCAGTTTGGGACAGAACACCGGGGAGCTGTTTTTT. Amino acid sequence: CASSLGQNTGELFF.

V usage is TRBV18 and J usage is TRBJ1-2; 8 positions match TRBD1. V trimming: 3 bases; J trimming: 7 bases; junction bases outside the gene matches: 7. CDR3 length: 14 amino acids. Germline CDR1 and CDR2: KGHSH and LQKENI. This CDR3 reads CASSPPPGGPGYTF. The DNA of the CDR3 is TGTGCCAGCTCACCCCCGCCAGGGGGCCCTGGCTACACCTTC.

Of note for this clone: The CDR3 carries no conserved terminal phenylalanine or tryptophan, so it likely arises from a read error. The limits of the CDR3 on the DNA are not certain, so only TCRdb's listed CDR3 is given. This chain connects TRBV9 to TRBJ2-3; the table names TRBD2, a call not compared with the DNA. Germline V gene data show CDR1 as SGDLS and CDR2 as YYNGEE. With termini counted, the CDR3 has 8 amino acids. The CDR3 sequence: CASSPPRE.

V usage is TRBV27 and J usage is TRBJ1-3, with no clear D. Deletions cut 6 bases from V and 0 bases from J, with 9 bases between. This CDR3 is 14 amino acids long. The V gene's germline CDR1 is MNHEY and CDR2 SMNVEV (reference sequence). The CDR3 reads CASSAGNSGNTIYF. For the CDR3, the DNA is TGTGCCAGCAGCGCGGGCAACTCTGGAAACACCATATATTTT.